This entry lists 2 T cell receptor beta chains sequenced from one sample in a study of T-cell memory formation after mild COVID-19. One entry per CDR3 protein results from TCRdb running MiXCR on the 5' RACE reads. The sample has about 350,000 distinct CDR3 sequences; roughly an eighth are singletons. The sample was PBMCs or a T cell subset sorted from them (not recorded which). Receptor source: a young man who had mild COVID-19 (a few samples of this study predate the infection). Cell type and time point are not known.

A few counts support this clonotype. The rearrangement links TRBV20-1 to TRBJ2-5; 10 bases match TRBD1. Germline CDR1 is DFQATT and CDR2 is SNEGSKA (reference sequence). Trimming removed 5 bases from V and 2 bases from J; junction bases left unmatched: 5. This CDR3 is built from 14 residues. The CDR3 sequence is CSARQGAAQETQYF. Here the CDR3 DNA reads TGCAGTGCTCGACAGGGGGCGGCTCAAGAGACCCAGTACTTC.

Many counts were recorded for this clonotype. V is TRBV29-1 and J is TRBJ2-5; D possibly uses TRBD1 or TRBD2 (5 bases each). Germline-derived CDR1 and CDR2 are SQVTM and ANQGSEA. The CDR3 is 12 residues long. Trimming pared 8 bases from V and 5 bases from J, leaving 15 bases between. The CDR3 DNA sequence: TGCAGCATGGGACGTATGGGGGAGACCCAGTACTTC. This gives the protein CSMGRMGETQYF.